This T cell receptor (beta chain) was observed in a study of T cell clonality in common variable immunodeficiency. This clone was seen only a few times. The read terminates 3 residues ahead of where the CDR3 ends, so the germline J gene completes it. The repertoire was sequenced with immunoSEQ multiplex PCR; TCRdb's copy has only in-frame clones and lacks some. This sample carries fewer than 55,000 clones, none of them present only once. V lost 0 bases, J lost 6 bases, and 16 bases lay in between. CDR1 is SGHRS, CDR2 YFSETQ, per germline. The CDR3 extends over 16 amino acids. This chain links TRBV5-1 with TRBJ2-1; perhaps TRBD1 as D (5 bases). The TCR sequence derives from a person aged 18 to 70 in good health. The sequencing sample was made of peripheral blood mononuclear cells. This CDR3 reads CASSLGLGVLINEQFF. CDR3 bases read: TGCGCCAGCAGCTTGGGGCTAGGGGTGTTGATCAATGAG.